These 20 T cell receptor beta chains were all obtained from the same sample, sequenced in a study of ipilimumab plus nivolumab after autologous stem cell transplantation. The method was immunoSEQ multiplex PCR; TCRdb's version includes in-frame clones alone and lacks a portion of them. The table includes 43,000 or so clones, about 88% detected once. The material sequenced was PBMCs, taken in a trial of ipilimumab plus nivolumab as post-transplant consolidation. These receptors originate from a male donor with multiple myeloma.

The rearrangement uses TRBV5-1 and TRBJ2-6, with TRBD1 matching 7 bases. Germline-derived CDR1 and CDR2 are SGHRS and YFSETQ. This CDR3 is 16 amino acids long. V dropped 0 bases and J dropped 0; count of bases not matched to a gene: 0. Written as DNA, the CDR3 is TGCGCCAGCAGCTTGGGGACAGGCTCTGGGGCCAACGTCCTGACTTTC. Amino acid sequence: CASSLGTGSGANVLTF. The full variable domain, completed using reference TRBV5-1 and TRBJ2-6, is KAGVTQTPRYLIKTRGQQVTLSCSPISGHRSVSWYQQTPGQGLQFLFEYFSETQRNKGNFPGRFSGRQFSNSRSEMNVSTLELGDSALYLCASSLGTGSGANVLTFGAGSRLTVL.

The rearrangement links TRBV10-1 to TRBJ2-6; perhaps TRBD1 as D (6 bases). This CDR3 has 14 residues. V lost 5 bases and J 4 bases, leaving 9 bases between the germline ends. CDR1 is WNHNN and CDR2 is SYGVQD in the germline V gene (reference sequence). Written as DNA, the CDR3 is TGCGCCAGCAGTCCAGGGGTCGGGGCCAACGTCCTGACTTTC. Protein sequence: CASSPGVGANVLTF.

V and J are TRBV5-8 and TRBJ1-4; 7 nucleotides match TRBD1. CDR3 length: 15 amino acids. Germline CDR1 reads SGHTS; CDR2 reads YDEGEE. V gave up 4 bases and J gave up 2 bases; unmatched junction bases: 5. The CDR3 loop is CASSPGTVTNEKLFF. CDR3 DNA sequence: TGTGCCAGCAGCCCCGGGACAGTGACTAATGAAAAACTGTTTTTT.

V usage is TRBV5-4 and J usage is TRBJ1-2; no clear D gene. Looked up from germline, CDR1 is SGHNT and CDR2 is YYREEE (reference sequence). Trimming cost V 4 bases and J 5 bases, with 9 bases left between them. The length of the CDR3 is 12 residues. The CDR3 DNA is TGTGCCAGCAGCACGGTGACATATGGCTACACCTTC. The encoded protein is CASSTVTYGYTF.

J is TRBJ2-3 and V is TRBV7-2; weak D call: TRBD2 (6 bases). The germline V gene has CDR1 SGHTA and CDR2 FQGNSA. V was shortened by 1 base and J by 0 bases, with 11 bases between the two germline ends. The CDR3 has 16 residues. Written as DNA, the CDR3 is TGTGCCAGCAGCTTAGGGAGGGGAGTGAGCACAGATACGCAGTATTTT. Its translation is CASSLGRGVSTDTQYF. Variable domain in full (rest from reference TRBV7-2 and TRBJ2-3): GAGVSQSPSNKVTEKGKDVELRCDPISGHTALYWYRQSLGQGLEFLIYFQGNSAPDKSGLPSDRFSAERTGGSVSTLTIQRTQQEDSAVYLCASSLGRGVSTDTQYFGPGTRLTVL.

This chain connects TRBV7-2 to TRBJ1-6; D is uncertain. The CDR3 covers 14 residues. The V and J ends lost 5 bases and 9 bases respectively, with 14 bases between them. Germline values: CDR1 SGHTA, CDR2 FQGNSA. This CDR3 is CASSGKAQASPLHF. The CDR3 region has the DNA TGTGCCAGCAGCGGAAAGGCCCAAGCTTCACCCCTCCACTTT. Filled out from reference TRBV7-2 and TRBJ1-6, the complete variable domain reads GAGVSQSPSNKVTEKGKDVELRCDPISGHTALYWYRQSLGQGLEFLIYFQGNSAPDKSGLPSDRFSAERTGGSVSTLTIQRTQQEDSAVYLCASSGKAQASPLHFGNGTRLTVT.

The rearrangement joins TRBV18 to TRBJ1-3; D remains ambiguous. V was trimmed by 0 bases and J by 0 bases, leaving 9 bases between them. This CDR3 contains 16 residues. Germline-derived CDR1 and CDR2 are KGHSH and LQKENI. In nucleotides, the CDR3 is TGTGCCAGCTCACCACCTGGACGCTCCTCTGGAAACACCATATATTTT. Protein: CASSPPGRSSGNTIYF.

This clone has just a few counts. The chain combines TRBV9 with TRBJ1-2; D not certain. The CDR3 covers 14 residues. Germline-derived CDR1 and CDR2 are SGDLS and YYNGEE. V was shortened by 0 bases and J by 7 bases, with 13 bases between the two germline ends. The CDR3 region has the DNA TGTGCCAGCAGCGTAGCGTCCCAGGTTCCTGGCTACACCTTC. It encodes CASSVASQVPGYTF. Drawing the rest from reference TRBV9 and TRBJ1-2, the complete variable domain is DSGVTQTPKHLITATGQRVTLRCSPRSGDLSVYWYQQSLDQGLQFLIQYYNGEERAKGNILERFSAQQFPDLHSELNLSSLELGDSALYFCASSVASQVPGYTFGSGTRLTVV.

The CDR3 loop reads CASGQDRRYNEQFF. The CDR3 DNA is TGTGCCAGCGGACAGGACAGGCGGTACAATGAGCAGTTCTTC. The gene calls are TRBV27 and TRBJ2-1; 7 bases line up with TRBD1. The ends lost 8 bases at V and 4 bases at J; junction bases unmatched: 8. Germline values: CDR1 MNHEY, CDR2 SMNVEV (reference sequence). CDR3 length: 14 amino acids.

CDR3 protein: CASSLTDRSSGNTIYF. In nucleotides, the CDR3 is TGTGCCAGCAGCTTAACAGACCGGAGCTCTGGAAACACCATATATTTT. V usage is TRBV7-9 and J usage is TRBJ1-3; D is ambiguous. The CDR3 has 16 amino acids. V shed 2 bases and J shed 0 bases, with 11 bases lying between them. The germline V gene has CDR1 SEHNR and CDR2 FQNEAQ (reference sequence).

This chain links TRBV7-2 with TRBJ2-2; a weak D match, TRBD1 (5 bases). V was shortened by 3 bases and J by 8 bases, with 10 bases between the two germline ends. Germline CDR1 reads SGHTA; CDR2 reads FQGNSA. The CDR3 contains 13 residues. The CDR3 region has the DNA TGTGCCAGCAGCTTCAGGGCGTCGGGGGAGCTGTTTTTT. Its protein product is CASSFRASGELFF.

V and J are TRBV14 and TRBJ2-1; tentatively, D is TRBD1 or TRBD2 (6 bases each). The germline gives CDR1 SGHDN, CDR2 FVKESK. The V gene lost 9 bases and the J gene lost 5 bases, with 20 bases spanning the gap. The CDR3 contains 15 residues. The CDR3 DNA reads TGTGCCAGTAAATTAGCGGAGGGGGAACACAATGAGCAGTTCTTC. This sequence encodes CASKLAEGEHNEQFF. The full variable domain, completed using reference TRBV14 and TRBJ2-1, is EAGVTQFPSHSVIEKGQTVTLRCDPISGHDNLYWYRRVMGKEIKFLLHFVKESKQDESGMPNNRFLAERTGGTYSTLKVQPAELEDSGVYFCASKLAEGEHNEQFFGPGTRLTVL.

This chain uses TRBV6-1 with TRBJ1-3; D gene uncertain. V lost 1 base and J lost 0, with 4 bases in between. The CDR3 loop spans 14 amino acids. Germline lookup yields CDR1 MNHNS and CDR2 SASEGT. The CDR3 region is CASSEGSSGNTIYF. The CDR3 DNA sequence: TGTGCCAGCAGTGAAGGGAGCTCTGGAAACACCATATATTTT.

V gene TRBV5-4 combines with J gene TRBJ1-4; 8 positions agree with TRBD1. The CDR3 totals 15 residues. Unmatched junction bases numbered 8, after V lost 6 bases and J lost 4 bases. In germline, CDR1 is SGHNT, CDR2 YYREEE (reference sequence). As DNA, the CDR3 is TGTGCCAGCAAACGAACGACAGGGGATAATGAAAAACTGTTTTTT. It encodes CASKRTTGDNEKLFF.

DNA for the CDR3: TGTGCCAGTAACAAGGACCCCTTTGAGTACGAGCAGTACTTC. This translates into CASNKDPFEYEQYF. The chain links TRBV5-5 to TRBJ2-7; D uncertain. The germline gives CDR1 SGHKS, CDR2 YYEKEE (reference sequence). The CDR3 length is 14 residues. V shed 8 bases and J shed 4 bases, with 19 bases lying between them.

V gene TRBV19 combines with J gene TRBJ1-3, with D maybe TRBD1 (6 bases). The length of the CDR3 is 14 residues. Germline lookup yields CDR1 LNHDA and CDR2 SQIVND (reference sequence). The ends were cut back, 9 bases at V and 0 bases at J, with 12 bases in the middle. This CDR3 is CASSTGYSGNTIYF. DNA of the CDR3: TGTGCCAGCTCGACAGGATACTCTGGAAACACCATATATTTT.

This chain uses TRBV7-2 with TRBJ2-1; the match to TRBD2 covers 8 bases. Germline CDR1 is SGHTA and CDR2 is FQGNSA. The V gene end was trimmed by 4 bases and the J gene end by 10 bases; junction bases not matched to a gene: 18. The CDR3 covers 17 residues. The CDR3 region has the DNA TGTGCCAGCAGCTGGGGGGTGCTAGCGGGCTTACTTAAGGAGCAGTTCTTC. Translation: CASSWGVLAGLLKEQFF.

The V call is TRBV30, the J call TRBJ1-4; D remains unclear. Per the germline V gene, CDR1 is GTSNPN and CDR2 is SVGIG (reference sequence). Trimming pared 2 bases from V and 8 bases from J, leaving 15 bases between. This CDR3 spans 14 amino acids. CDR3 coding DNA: TGTGCCTGGAGTCCGGCAGCGGGAGAGGAAAAACTGTTTTTT. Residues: CAWSPAAGEEKLFF. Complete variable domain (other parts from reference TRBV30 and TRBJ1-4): SQTIHQWPATLVQPVGSPLSLECTVEGTSNPNLYWYRQAAGRGLQLLFYSVGIGQISSEVPQNLSASRPQDRQFILSSKKLLLSDSGFYLCAWSPAAGEEKLFFGSGTQLSVL.

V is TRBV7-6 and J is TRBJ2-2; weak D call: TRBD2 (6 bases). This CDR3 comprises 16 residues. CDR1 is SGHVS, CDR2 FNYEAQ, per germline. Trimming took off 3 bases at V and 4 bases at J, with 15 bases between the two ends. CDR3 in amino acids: CASSLGGRGATGELFF. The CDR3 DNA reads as TGTGCCAGCAGCTTGGGGGGACGGGGTGCCACCGGGGAGCTGTTTTTT.

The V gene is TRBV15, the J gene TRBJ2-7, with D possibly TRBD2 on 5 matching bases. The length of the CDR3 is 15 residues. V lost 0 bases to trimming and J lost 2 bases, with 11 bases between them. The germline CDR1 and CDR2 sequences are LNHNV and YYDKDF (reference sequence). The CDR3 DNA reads TGTGCCACCAGCAGAGATCTGGGAGCAACCTACGAGCAGTACTTC. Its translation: CATSRDLGATYEQYF.